A single sample is the source of the 12 T cell receptor beta chains below, sequenced in a study of regulatory T cells in long-lasting Graves disease. Relying on iRepertoire HTBI primers and Arm-PCR of CDR3 regions, the team built TCR beta libraries. TCRdb redid the calling of the multiplex PCR reads with MiXCR, one entry per CDR3 protein. This table holds about 430,000 distinct CDR3 sequences, approximately 15% found once. Regarding time point: newly diagnosed GD, antithyroid drugs for less than 3 months. With RNA extracted from PBMCs as input, the TCR library was made. These records were also assigned to another study, of T cells in Graves' hyperthyroidism and ophthalmopathy.

The source material was peripheral blood mononuclear cells (PBMCs), sampled at new diagnosis, from a patient treated with antithyroid drugs. The receptors stem from a woman aged 40 to 49 with Graves disease.

V usage is TRBV20-1 and J usage is TRBJ2-1, with TRBD2 matching over 9 bases. Germline trimming cut 3 bases from V and 7 bases from J; bases unmatched to any gene: 7. Germline V lookup: CDR1 DFQATT, CDR2 SNEGSKA (reference sequence). This CDR3 contains 14 residues. CDR3 in amino acids: CSASIGTSSNEQFF. In nucleotides, the CDR3 is TGCAGTGCTAGTATAGGGACTAGCAGTAATGAGCAGTTCTTC.

This clonotype was found many times. This sequence joins TRBV28 and TRBJ1-1; the D is unclear. The V end lost 8 bases, the J end lost 0 bases, and 10 bases lay between the germline ends. The CDR3 is made up of 13 amino acids. Germline V CDR1 and CDR2: MDHEN, SYDVKM. This CDR3 is CASGRDMNTEAFF. In DNA form, the CDR3 reads TGTGCCAGCGGTAGGGATATGAACACTGAAGCTTTCTTT.

This clonotype was observed many times. This chain uses TRBV11-3 with TRBJ2-2, with TRBD2 matching over 9 bases. V shed 7 bases and J 2 bases; nucleotides not matched to a gene: 11. The germline CDR1 and CDR2 sequences are SGHNT and YENEEA. The CDR3 contains 17 residues. CDR3 amino acids: CASIPSGTSRNTGELFF. In DNA, the CDR3 is TGTGCCAGCATCCCGTCCGGGACTAGCAGAAACACCGGGGAGCTGTTTTTT.

The table lists this clonotype with many counts. The CDR3 loop reads CASSVIAGGLDTQYF. The CDR3 region has the DNA TGCGCCAGCAGCGTCATAGCGGGAGGGTTAGATACGCAGTATTTT. The J gene is TRBJ2-3, the V gene TRBV5-1; 11 nucleotides align to TRBD2. This CDR3 has 15 amino acids. CDR1 SGHRS and CDR2 YFSETQ come from the germline V gene. After removal of 4 bases from V and 5 bases from J, the junction contained 6 bases not matched to a gene. Looking up the rest from reference TRBV5-1 and TRBJ2-3 gives the full variable domain: KAGVTQTPRYLIKTRGQQVTLSCSPISGHRSVSWYQQTPGQGLQFLFEYFSETQRNKGNFPGRFSGRQFSNSRSEMNVSTLELGDSALYLCASSVIAGGLDTQYFGPGTRLTVL.

This clonotype was seen many times. A read error may account for a junction end that differs from germline. The CDR3 DNA is TGTGCCAGCAGCTCGACAGGGATGACTGAAGCTTTCTTT. It encodes CASSSTGMTEAFF. J is TRBJ1-1 and V is TRBV5-1; 7 bases align to TRBD1. The CDR3 runs to 13 residues. CDR1 is SGHRS and CDR2 is YFSETQ in the germline V gene.

This clonotype was seen a handful of times. CDR3 sequence (DNA): TGTGCCAGCAGTGGGGTCGGGGGGACTAGCGGGACGGAGACCCAGTACTTC. It codes for CASSGVGGTSGTETQYF. This chain connects TRBV2 to TRBJ2-5; 13 bases align to TRBD2. V dropped 4 bases and J dropped 5; count of bases not matched to a gene: 10. CDR1 is SNHLY and CDR2 is FYNNEI in the germline V gene. There are 17 residues in the CDR3.

This chain links TRBV6-1 with TRBJ2-1; D unresolved. The ends were cut back, 6 bases at V and 0 bases at J, with 15 bases in the middle. Per the germline V gene, CDR1 is MNHNS and CDR2 is SASEGT. CDR3 length equals 16 residues. CDR3 region: CASSLPKGPSYNEQFF. The CDR3 DNA follows: TGTGCCAGCAGCCTACCCAAGGGCCCCTCCTACAATGAGCAGTTCTTC.

This clonotype was seen a handful of times. J is TRBJ1-3 and V is TRBV19, with 10 bases matching TRBD1. The CDR3 totals 16 residues. The germline V gene has CDR1 LNHDA and CDR2 SQIVND (reference sequence). The V and J ends lost 6 bases and 0 bases, in that order; junction bases with no gene match: 5. This chain's CDR3 is CASRGQGHISGNTIYF. The CDR3 DNA sequence: TGTGCCAGTAGGGGACAGGGGCATATCTCTGGAAACACCATATATTTT. Full variable domain (outside the CDR3, taken from reference TRBV19 and TRBJ1-3): DGGITQSPKYLFRKEGQNVTLSCEQNLNHDAMYWYRQDPGQGLRLIYYSQIVNDFQKGDIAEGYSVSREKKESFPLTVTSAQKNPTAFYLCASRGQGHISGNTIYFGEGSWLTVV.

In its sample, this clonotype was seen a few times. The V call is TRBV2, the J call TRBJ2-7, with D maybe TRBD1 (5 bases). The germline V gene has CDR1 SNHLY and CDR2 FYNNEI. The V gene lost 4 bases and the J gene lost 7 bases, with 8 bases spanning the gap. This CDR3 region has 11 residues. The CDR3 DNA follows: TGTGCCAGCAGTGTCAGGGAAGAGCAGTACTTC. Protein: CASSVREEQYF.

This clonotype was counted a few times. V and J are TRBV12-3 or TRBV12-4 and TRBJ1-2; the D is unclear. There are 13 residues in the CDR3. Trimming took off 3 bases at V and 14 bases at J, with 19 bases between the two ends. The CDR3, as DNA: TGTGCCAGCAGTTTTGATACACCCAAGACCGGGACCTTC. This translates into CASSFDTPKTGTF.

In its sample, this clonotype was seen many times. The genes are TRBV28 and TRBJ2-1, with 9 bases matching TRBD2. Per germline, CDR1 MDHEN and CDR2 SYDVKM. Unmatched junction bases numbered 16, after V lost 4 bases and J lost 15 bases. The length of the CDR3 is 15 residues. The CDR3 region is CASSSYVAAREGMFF. CDR3 in DNA: TGTGCCAGCAGTTCTTATGTCGCTGCGCGGGAGGGCATGTTCTTC.

This clonotype was found many times. The chain couples TRBV10-3 to TRBJ2-5; no reliable D call. The length of the CDR3 is 12 residues. Trimming took off 0 bases at V and 5 bases at J, with 4 bases between the two ends. Germline lookup yields CDR1 ENHRY and CDR2 SYGVKD. CDR3 in amino acids: CAISESWETQYF. The DNA of the CDR3 is TGTGCCATCAGTGAGTCCTGGGAGACCCAGTACTTC.